The 29 T cell receptor beta chains reported below all come from one sample, sequenced in a study of blood T cell repertoires in COVID-19. Only in-frame clones appear in the TCRdb table, and some are missing; sequencing was by immunoSEQ multiplex PCR. In the table there are over 95,000 clones, roughly 91% of which are singletons. Sequencing used peripheral blood. The origin of the receptors is a human donor with acute or convalescent COVID-19. The donor label of this sample is uncertain.

The rearrangement joins TRBV29-1 to TRBJ2-1; 9 positions agree with TRBD1. CDR1 is SQVTM, CDR2 ANQGSEA, per germline. Unmatched junction bases numbered 17, after V lost 6 bases and J lost 2 bases. CDR3 length: 18 residues. CDR3 nucleotides: TGCAGCGTCGCACCGGGACAGGGAACCCAAGGAGCCTACAATGAGCAGTTCTTC. Amino acids: CSVAPGQGTQGAYNEQFF.

This sequence joins TRBV7-8 and TRBJ1-1; 9 bases align to TRBD1. Trimming at V came to 7 bases and at J to 3 bases, leaving 12 bases not matched to a gene. Germline CDR1 reads SGHVS; CDR2 reads FQNEAQ. The CDR3 runs 16 residues. CDR3 sequence reads: CASNLNLGQGYTEAFF. DNA for the CDR3: TGTGCCAGCAACCTAAACTTAGGACAGGGGTACACTGAAGCTTTCTTT.

The rearrangement links TRBV7-3 to TRBJ1-6; TRBD1 matches 10 bases. The CDR3 totals 16 residues. Germline lookup yields CDR1 SGHTA and CDR2 FQGTGA. The junction had 1 base not matched to a gene; V was cut back by 1 base and J by 4 bases. The CDR3 spells CASSLMGQGYNSPLHF. The CDR3 nucleotides read TGTGCCAGCAGCTTAATGGGACAGGGGTATAATTCACCCCTCCACTTT.

This rearrangement joins TRBV9 to TRBJ2-2, with D possibly matching TRBD1 (5 bases). V was cut by 1 base and J by 3 bases, with 13 bases left in between. Germline assignment: CDR1 SGDLS and CDR2 YYNGEE. CDR3 length equals 16 residues. CDR3 amino acids: CASSVQGNIDTGELFF. DNA of the CDR3: TGTGCCAGCAGCGTACAGGGTAACATAGACACCGGGGAGCTGTTTTTT.

This chain connects TRBV7-9 to TRBJ1-2; no definite D call. V was pared by 4 bases and J by 4 bases, with 4 bases between. This CDR3 is built from 11 residues. Germline V gene sequence: CDR1 SEHNR, CDR2 FQNEAQ (reference sequence). The chain's CDR3 is CASSSSYGYTF. CDR3 sequence (DNA): TGTGCCAGCAGCTCCAGCTATGGCTACACCTTC.

This chain links TRBV29-1 with TRBJ1-5; D possibly corresponds to TRBD1 (6 bases). Trimming stripped 7 bases from V and 4 bases from J, with 14 bases between. From germline, CDR1 is SQVTM and CDR2 ANQGSEA. This CDR3 is 13 amino acids long. The CDR3 DNA reads as TGCAGCGCCGCGGGGGCTGGGAATCAGCCCCAGCATTTT. It codes for CSAAGAGNQPQHF.

A few counts support this clone. This chain joins TRBV3-1 (or the pseudogene TRBV3-2) and TRBJ1-6, with no clear D. V was shortened by 0 bases and J by 6 bases, with 6 bases between the two germline ends. The CDR3 has 14 amino acids. CDR1 is LGHDT and CDR2 is YNNKEL in the germline V gene (reference sequence). The CDR3 region is CASSQDAVNSPLHF. CDR3 DNA: TGTGCCAGCAGCCAAGACGCGGTTAATTCACCCCTCCACTTT.

The chain joins TRBV5-3 to TRBJ2-7, with 7 bases lining up with TRBD2. TRBV5-3 is sorted into the ORF group, with uncertain function. V shed 0 bases, J shed 2 bases, and the junction held 8 bases outside the gene matches. The CDR3 runs 16 residues. The CDR3 sequence: CARSLGSSGSTYEQYF. The CDR3 coding sequence is TGTGCCAGAAGCTTGGGGTCTAGCGGTAGTACCTACGAGCAGTACTTC.

V is TRBV23-1 and J is TRBJ1-5, with 8 bases matching TRBD1. TRBV23-1 has ORF status, its function being uncertain. The CDR3 length is 17 residues. The V and J ends lost 4 bases and 7 bases, in that order; junction bases with no gene match: 15. CDR3 sequence: CASSPSPPQGARQPQHF. The CDR3 coding sequence is TGCGCCAGCAGTCCCTCCCCCCCCCAGGGGGCGCGACAGCCCCAGCATTTT.

The chain is built from TRBV15 and TRBJ1-1; TRBD1 is a possible D gene (6 bases). Per germline, CDR1 LNHNV and CDR2 YYDKDF (reference sequence). V was pared by 1 base and J by 4 bases, with 13 bases between. The CDR3 covers 15 residues. The CDR3 nucleotides read TGTGCCACCAGCAGAGGGGGGGGGACAAGCACTGAAGCTTTCTTT. Its translation: CATSRGGGTSTEAFF.

This chain uses TRBV18 with TRBJ1-1; D possibly corresponds to TRBD1 (5 bases). V was shortened by 5 bases and J by 4 bases, with 11 bases between the two germline ends. Germline CDR1 and CDR2: KGHSH and LQKENI. This CDR3 comprises 13 residues. CDR3 bases: TGTGCCAGCTCAGCCAGGGAGGGCACTGAAGCTTTCTTT. The encoded protein is CASSAREGTEAFF. Looking up the rest from reference TRBV18 and TRBJ1-1 gives the full variable domain: NAGVMQNPRHLVRRRGQEARLRCSPMKGHSHVYWYRQLPEEGLKFMVYLQKENIIDESGMPKERFSAEFPKEGPSILRIQQVVRGDSAAYFCASSAREGTEAFFGQGTRLTVV.

The CDR3 spells CAISESVGSNTGELFF. CDR3 DNA sequence: TGTGCCATCAGTGAGTCGGTCGGGAGCAACACCGGGGAGCTGTTTTTT. J is TRBJ2-2 and V is TRBV10-3; perhaps TRBD2 as D (6 bases). This CDR3 has 16 amino acids. CDR1 is ENHRY and CDR2 is SYGVKD in the germline V gene. Between the trimmed V and J ends, which lost 0 bases and 2 bases, there was a span of 10 bases.

The J gene is TRBJ1-6, the V gene TRBV6-2 or TRBV6-3; 8 bases match TRBD1. The germline gives CDR1 MNHEY, CDR2 SVGEGT. V gave up 6 bases and J gave up 6 bases; unmatched junction bases: 4. This CDR3 has 14 amino acids. The CDR3 region is CASSPGQVNSPLHF. The CDR3 region has the DNA TGTGCCAGCAGCCCGGGACAGGTTAATTCACCCCTCCACTTT.

V usage is TRBV6-1 and J usage is TRBJ1-2, with D tentatively TRBD1 (5 bases). The CDR3 totals 12 residues. The V gene's germline CDR1 is MNHNS and CDR2 SASEGT. Trimming shortened V by 3 bases and J by 8 bases, and 10 bases separated the two germline ends. The CDR3 coding sequence is TGTGCCAGCAGTGACAGGGCCCTAGGCTACACCTTC. Translating it yields CASSDRALGYTF.

This chain connects TRBV18 to TRBJ1-3; D ambiguous. Looked up from germline, CDR1 is KGHSH and CDR2 is LQKENI. V was trimmed by 6 bases and J by 1 base, leaving 10 bases between them. This CDR3 region has 14 residues. The CDR3, as DNA: TGTGCCAGCTCTAGAGGTGTGTCTGGAAACACCATATATTTT. This gives the protein CASSRGVSGNTIYF.

This clone was seen only a few times. This sequence joins TRBV15 and TRBJ1-3; D gene ambiguous. In germline, CDR1 is LNHNV, CDR2 YYDKDF (reference sequence). The CDR3 length is 15 residues. The V gene lost 2 bases and the J gene lost 0 bases, with 8 bases spanning the gap. The CDR3 DNA is TGTGCCACCAGCAGAAACAGACCCTCTGGAAACACCATATATTTT. It translates to CATSRNRPSGNTIYF.

In DNA form, the CDR3 reads TGTGCCAGCAGTTACTCCGAGACAGGGTGGGGGAATGGCTACACCTTC. Encoded protein: CASSYSETGWGNGYTF. The gene calls are TRBV6-5 and TRBJ1-2; 7 bases align to TRBD1. With 0 bases clipped from V and 6 bases from J, the junction kept 10 bases outside the gene matches. The CDR3 loop spans 16 amino acids. CDR1 is MNHEY and CDR2 is SVGAGI in the germline V gene.

The V and J genes are TRBV6-1 and TRBJ2-7, with TRBD1 identical over 8 bases. This CDR3 region has 15 residues. V was clipped by 0 bases and J by 7 bases; unmatched bases: 8. Looked up from germline, CDR1 is MNHNS and CDR2 is SASEGT. CDR3 residues: CASSEAPRTGWEQYF. CDR3 nucleotides: TGTGCCAGCAGTGAAGCGCCTAGGACAGGGTGGGAGCAGTACTTC.

The V call is TRBV19, the J call TRBJ1-2, with 8 bases lining up with TRBD1. Germline V gene data show CDR1 as LNHDA and CDR2 as SQIVND (reference sequence). The CDR3 loop spans 14 amino acids. With 6 bases clipped from V and 6 bases from J, the junction kept 9 bases outside the gene matches. This chain's CDR3 is CASRGPGGVDGYTF. CDR3 sequence (DNA): TGTGCCAGTAGGGGCCCAGGGGGCGTAGATGGCTACACCTTC.

The genes are TRBV5-4 and TRBJ2-5; D possibly corresponds to TRBD2 (6 bases). The germline V gene encodes CDR1 SGHNT and CDR2 YYREEE (reference sequence). The CDR3 length is 14 residues. V dropped 7 bases and J dropped 2 bases, with 15 bases sitting between them. CDR3 bases: TGTGCCAGCCAACGGGGGAATTTTCAAGAGACCCAGTACTTC. It specifies CASQRGNFQETQYF.

The V and J genes are TRBV7-9 and TRBJ1-2, with unresolved D. Per the germline V gene, CDR1 is SEHNR and CDR2 is FQNEAQ (reference sequence). The CDR3 consists of 14 residues. The ends were cut back, 2 bases at V and 4 bases at J, with 11 bases in the middle. The CDR3 protein is CASSLTQESYGYTF. CDR3 DNA sequence: TGTGCCAGCAGCTTAACCCAGGAAAGCTATGGCTACACCTTC.

The V call is TRBV10-3, the J call TRBJ2-7; D not certain. The length of the CDR3 is 11 residues. V gave up 4 bases and J gave up 5 bases, with 6 bases separating them. CDR1 and CDR2 from the germline V gene are ENHRY and SYGVKD. CDR3 residues: CAISAEDEQYF. The CDR3 bases are TGTGCCATCAGTGCCGAGGACGAGCAGTACTTC.

The chain is built from TRBV19 and TRBJ1-1, with no clear D. V lost 7 bases and J lost 5, with 17 bases in between. Germline CDR1 LNHDA, CDR2 SQIVND (reference sequence). This CDR3 is 14 amino acids long. CDR3 in amino acids: CASKNVGGITEAFF. CDR3 nucleotide sequence: TGTGCCAGTAAAAATGTAGGAGGGATAACTGAAGCTTTCTTT.

V gene TRBV23-1 combines with J gene TRBJ1-2; D is unclear. TRBV23-1 is an open reading frame whose function is uncertain. The V end was cut by 2 bases, the J end by 6 bases, with 13 bases between. The CDR3 loop spans 14 amino acids. DNA for the CDR3: TGCGCCAGCAGTCAAAGGTCAGAAGAGGATGGCTACACCTTC. Translating it yields CASSQRSEEDGYTF.

The chain employs TRBV15 and TRBJ1-6; a possible D gene is TRBD1 (5 bases). The CDR3 has 23 amino acids. Germline V gene sequence: CDR1 LNHNV, CDR2 YYDKDF (reference sequence). Trimming pared 0 bases from V and 5 bases from J, leaving 32 bases between. In nucleotides, the CDR3 is TGTGCCACCAGCAGAGAACGGCTTCAGCGGGGGTTAATAGTTTGGGGACATAATTCACCCCTCCACTTT. Its translation: CATSRERLQRGLIVWGHNSPLHF.

The V call is TRBV13, the J call TRBJ1-2, with D possibly matching TRBD1 (6 bases). Germline CDR1 is PRHDT and CDR2 is FYEKMQ (reference sequence). Trimming cost V 5 bases and J 8 bases, with 24 bases left between them. This CDR3 region has 16 residues. The CDR3 region is CASSPLFQGRYGGYTF. In DNA form, the CDR3 reads TGTGCCAGCAGCCCACTGTTCCAGGGGCGGTATGGAGGCTACACCTTC.

V gene TRBV29-1 combines with J gene TRBJ1-5; 7 nucleotides match TRBD1. After removal of 4 bases from V and 1 base from J, the junction contained 1 base not matched to a gene. The length of the CDR3 is 13 residues. Germline values: CDR1 SQVTM, CDR2 ANQGSEA. The CDR3 here is CSVAGQSNQPQHF. The CDR3 nucleotides are TGCAGCGTTGCGGGACAGAGCAATCAGCCCCAGCATTTT. Using reference TRBV29-1 and TRBJ1-5 for the parts outside the CDR3, the full variable domain is SAVISQKPSRDICQRGTSLTIQCQVDSQVTMMFWYRQQPGQSLTLIATANQGSEATYESGFVIDKFPISRPNLTFSTLTVSNMSPEDSSIYLCSVAGQSNQPQHFGDGTRLSIL.

The rearrangement links TRBV30 to TRBJ2-7; TRBD1 agrees at 8 bases. Germline assignment: CDR1 GTSNPN and CDR2 SVGIG (reference sequence). V gave up 7 bases and J gave up 5 bases; unmatched junction bases: 10. CDR3 length: 13 amino acids. CDR3 amino acids: CASSRDRPNEQYF. The CDR3 nucleotides are TGTGCCTCTTCCCGGGACAGGCCCAACGAGCAGTACTTC.

The chain links TRBV24-1 to TRBJ2-2, with 7 bases identical to TRBD2. The CDR3 sequence is 12 residues long. J lost 5 bases, V lost 10 bases, and 3 bases had no gene match. Germline V gene sequence: CDR1 KGHDR, CDR2 SFDVKD. DNA for the CDR3: TGTGCCACGGACGGGGGGACCGGGGAGCTGTTTTTT. Residues: CATDGGTGELFF.